The rows below give T cell receptor beta chains drawn from one sample of a study of T-cell reconstitution after alpha-beta-depleted transplantation in children. MiXCR, applied by TCRdb to the PCR reads, yields one record per CDR3 protein. Altogether about 980,000 distinct CDR3 sequences are present, about 29% being singletons, with the ten largest covering roughly 31%. This specimen consisted of PBMCs, mostly from graft donor cells, obtained 360 days after TCRalphabeta/CD19-depleted stem cell transplant. The receptors shown here come from a boy in the first two years of life who had a stem cell transplant for SCID, so the T cells may come from the graft donor. Both conserved end residues are part of each CDR3. D genes are given only for firm matches. Clone size is stated in some rows and not others, as once, few, many or a class when expanded.

J gene: TRBJ2-1; clone size: few; V gene: TRBV7-8; D gene: .; CDR3 DNA: TGTGCCAGCAGCTTAAAGAGTCTCCCCAGTGAGCAGTTCTTC; CDR3 protein: CASSLKSLPSEQFF
J gene: TRBJ2-1; clone size: once; V gene: TRBV20-1; D gene: TRBD2; CDR3 DNA: TGCAGTGCTAGAACCCCGGGGGAAGCGGGGGCCTTCTACAATGAGCAGTTCTTC; CDR3 protein: CSARTPGEAGAFYNEQFF
J gene: TRBJ2-7; clone size: .; V gene: TRBV5-1; D gene: .; CDR3 DNA: TGCGCCAGCAGCAGTCTCGGGGACACCTACGAGCAGTACTTC; CDR3 protein: CASSSLGDTYEQYF
J gene: TRBJ2-1; clone size: .; V gene: TRBV29-1; D gene: .; CDR3 DNA: TGCAGCGTTGAAGAATCGGGACACCTCTACAATGAGCAGTTCTTC; CDR3 protein: CSVEESGHLYNEQFF
J gene: TRBJ1-1; clone size: once; V gene: TRBV6-2/TRBV6-3; D gene: TRBD1; CDR3 DNA: TGTGCCAGCAGCCATGGTCAGGACAGGGGGAGCACTGAAGCTTTCTTT; CDR3 protein: CASSHGQDRGSTEAFF
J gene: TRBJ1-5; clone size: .; V gene: TRBV15; D gene: .; CDR3 DNA: TGTGCCACCAGCACCGGGACGGCCCCCAATCAGCCCCAGCATTTT; CDR3 protein: CATSTGTAPNQPQHF
J gene: TRBJ2-3; clone size: .; V gene: TRBV28; D gene: .; CDR3 DNA: TGTGCCACCGACTGGGGGCCCCTCCCCCACACAGATACGCAGTATTTT; CDR3 protein: CATDWGPLPHTDTQYF
J gene: TRBJ2-7; clone size: .; V gene: TRBV4-3; D gene: .; CDR3 DNA: TGCGCCAGCAGCCAAGATTTCCCCGGGTCAACTGATTACGAGCAGTACTTC; CDR3 protein: CASSQDFPGSTDYEQYF
J gene: TRBJ2-1; clone size: .; V gene: TRBV27; D gene: TRBD2; CDR3 DNA: TGTGCCAGCAGTTTATTGGGGACGGGGCGGGGGGGTGAGCAGTTCTTC; CDR3 protein: CASSLLGTGRGGEQFF
J gene: TRBJ2-3; clone size: .; V gene: TRBV4-3; D gene: .; CDR3 DNA: TGCGCCAGCAGCCAAGATGGTCGGGGGCGGGGAGATACGCAGTATTTT; CDR3 protein: CASSQDGRGRGDTQYF
J gene: TRBJ1-5; clone size: .; V gene: TRBV6-2/TRBV6-3; D gene: .; CDR3 DNA: TGTGCCAGCAGTTACATGGCGAGCAATCAGCCCCAGCATTTT; CDR3 protein: CASSYMASNQPQHF
J gene: TRBJ2-3; clone size: few; V gene: TRBV24-1; D gene: .; CDR3 DNA: TGTGCCACCCGGGACACGAGCACAGATACGCAGTATTTT; CDR3 protein: CATRDTSTDTQYF
J gene: TRBJ1-2; clone size: few; V gene: TRBV11-2; D gene: TRBD1; CDR3 DNA: TGTGCCAGCAGCTTAGGAGGGGGCGGCTATGGCTACACCTTC; CDR3 protein: CASSLGGGGYGYTF
J gene: TRBJ1-3; clone size: few; V gene: TRBV9; D gene: .; CDR3 DNA: TGTGCCAGCAGCGACTCAGGTTCATACTCTGGAAACACCATATATTTT; CDR3 protein: CASSDSGSYSGNTIYF
J gene: TRBJ2-4; clone size: .; V gene: TRBV4-3; D gene: TRBD2; CDR3 DNA: TGCGCCAGCAGCCAATTGGGAAGGGAGGGCATTCAGTACTTC; CDR3 protein: CASSQLGREGIQYF
J gene: TRBJ1-5; clone size: .; V gene: TRBV2; D gene: .; CDR3 DNA: TGTGCCAGCACCCACGGAGGGAGTGGGTATAGCAATCAGCCCCAGCATTTT; CDR3 protein: CASTHGGSGYSNQPQHF
J gene: TRBJ2-1; clone size: .; V gene: TRBV7-9; D gene: .; CDR3 DNA: TGTGCCAGCAGCCCAGGATCAGGCTGGGGACGTAACTTC; CDR3 protein: CASSPGSGWGRNF
J gene: TRBJ2-5; clone size: once; V gene: TRBV7-8; D gene: TRBD1; CDR3 DNA: TGTGCCAGCAGCACACGGGACAGACAAGAGACCCAGTACTTC; CDR3 protein: CASSTRDRQETQYF
J gene: TRBJ2-1; clone size: .; V gene: TRBV4-1; D gene: .; CDR3 DNA: TGCGCCAGCAGCCAAGTGGGACTCAATGAGCAGTTCTTC; CDR3 protein: CASSQVGLNEQFF
J gene: TRBJ2-7; clone size: few; V gene: TRBV4-2; D gene: .; CDR3 DNA: TGTGCCAGCAGCCAAGATAGGGGGGGGAGCTCCTACGAGCAGTACTTC; CDR3 protein: CASSQDRGGSSYEQYF
J gene: TRBJ2-5; clone size: few; V gene: TRBV6-2/TRBV6-3; D gene: .; CDR3 DNA: TGTGCCAGCAGTTACAGCACTGGGGCATCCAAGAGGCAAGAGACCCAGTACTTC; CDR3 protein: CASSYSTGASKRQETQYF
J gene: TRBJ2-4; clone size: .; V gene: TRBV28; D gene: TRBD1; CDR3 DNA: TGTGCCAGCAGACCCCCCCCGTGGACAGGGGTAGCCAAAAACATTCAGTACTTC; CDR3 protein: CASRPPPWTGVAKNIQYF
J gene: TRBJ2-3; clone size: .; V gene: TRBV5-1; D gene: TRBD2; CDR3 DNA: TGCGCCAGCAGCTTGGAAGCGGGGCCTACTCCGAGGACAGATACGCAGTATTTT; CDR3 protein: CASSLEAGPTPRTDTQYF
J gene: TRBJ2-7; clone size: few; V gene: TRBV27; D gene: TRBD1; CDR3 DNA: TGTGCCAGCAGGGCAGGGACAGGGTCCTACGAGCAGTACTTC; CDR3 protein: CASRAGTGSYEQYF
J gene: TRBJ2-3; clone size: .; V gene: TRBV15; D gene: .; CDR3 DNA: TGTGCCACCAACAGAGCTTGGGCAGGTAGCACAGATACGCAGTATTTT; CDR3 protein: CATNRAWAGSTDTQYF
J gene: TRBJ2-7; clone size: .; V gene: TRBV11-2; D gene: TRBD1; CDR3 DNA: TGTGCCAGCAGCTCTTGGACAGGCGGTATCTCCTACGAGCAGTACTTC; CDR3 protein: CASSSWTGGISYEQYF
J gene: TRBJ2-1; clone size: .; V gene: TRBV6-2/TRBV6-3; D gene: .; CDR3 DNA: TGTGCCAGCAGTTATCGGGGGCCGGGTGAGCAGTTCTTC; CDR3 protein: CASSYRGPGEQFF
J gene: TRBJ2-2; clone size: .; V gene: TRBV29-1; D gene: .; CDR3 DNA: TGCAGCGTTGAAGGGGCCCCAGGGATGCGCACCGGGGAGCTGTTTTTT; CDR3 protein: CSVEGAPGMRTGELFF
J gene: TRBJ2-3; clone size: .; V gene: TRBV20-1; D gene: TRBD2; CDR3 DNA: TGCAGTGCTAGCTACGAGCGGGGGTTTGGCACAGATACGCAGTATTTT; CDR3 protein: CSASYERGFGTDTQYF
J gene: TRBJ2-1; clone size: .; V gene: TRBV5-1; D gene: TRBD2; CDR3 DNA: TGCGCCAGCAGCCTACTAGCGGGCATCCCTTCCTACAATGAGCAGTTCTTC; CDR3 protein: CASSLLAGIPSYNEQFF